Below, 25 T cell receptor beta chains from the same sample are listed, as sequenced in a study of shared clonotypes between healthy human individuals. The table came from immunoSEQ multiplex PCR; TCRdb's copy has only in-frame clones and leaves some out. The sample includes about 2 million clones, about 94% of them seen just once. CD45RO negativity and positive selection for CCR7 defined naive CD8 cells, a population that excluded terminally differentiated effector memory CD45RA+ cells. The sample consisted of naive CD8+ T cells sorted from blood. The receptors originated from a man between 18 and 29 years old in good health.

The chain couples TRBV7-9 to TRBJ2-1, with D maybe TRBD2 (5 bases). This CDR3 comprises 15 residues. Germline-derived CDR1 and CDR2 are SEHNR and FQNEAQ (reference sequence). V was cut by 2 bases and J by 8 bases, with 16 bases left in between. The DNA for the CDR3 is TGTGCCAGCAGCTTAACGGGAACGGGCTCGGATGAGCAGTTCTTC. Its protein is CASSLTGTGSDEQFF.

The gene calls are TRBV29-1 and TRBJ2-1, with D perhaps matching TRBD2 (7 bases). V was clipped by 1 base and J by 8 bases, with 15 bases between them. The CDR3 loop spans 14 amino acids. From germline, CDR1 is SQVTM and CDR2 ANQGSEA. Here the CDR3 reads CSVEGLQGRDEQFF. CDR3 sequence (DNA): TGCAGCGTTGAAGGGTTGCAGGGGAGGGATGAGCAGTTCTTC.

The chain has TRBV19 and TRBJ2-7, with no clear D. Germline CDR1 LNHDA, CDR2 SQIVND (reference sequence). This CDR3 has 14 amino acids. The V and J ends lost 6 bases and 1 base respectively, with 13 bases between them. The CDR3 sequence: CASSFALGSYEQYF. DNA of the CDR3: TGTGCCAGTAGCTTCGCCCTAGGGTCCTACGAGCAGTACTTC.

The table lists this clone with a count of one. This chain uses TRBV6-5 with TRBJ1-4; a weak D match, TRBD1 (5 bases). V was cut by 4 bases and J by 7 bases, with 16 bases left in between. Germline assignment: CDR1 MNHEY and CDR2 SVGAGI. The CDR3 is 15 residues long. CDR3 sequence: CASSLRQLPIEKLFF. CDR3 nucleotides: TGTGCCAGCAGTTTAAGACAGCTTCCCATTGAAAAACTGTTTTTT.

CDR3 nucleotide sequence: TGTGCCAGCAGTGGAAAACCTGAAAAACTGTTTTTT. Its protein product is CASSGKPEKLFF. The chain recombines TRBV25-1 with TRBJ1-4; D not resolved. V gave up 4 bases and J gave up 7 bases, with 7 bases separating them. The CDR3 has 12 amino acids. Germline V CDR1 and CDR2: MGHDK, SYGVNS.

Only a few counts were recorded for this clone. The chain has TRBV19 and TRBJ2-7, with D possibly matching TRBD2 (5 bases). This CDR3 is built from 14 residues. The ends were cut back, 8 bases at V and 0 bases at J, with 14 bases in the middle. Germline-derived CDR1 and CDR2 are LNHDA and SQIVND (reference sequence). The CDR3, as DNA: TGTGCCAGTCAATATAGCGAGAGCTCCTACGAGCAGTACTTC. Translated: CASQYSESSYEQYF.

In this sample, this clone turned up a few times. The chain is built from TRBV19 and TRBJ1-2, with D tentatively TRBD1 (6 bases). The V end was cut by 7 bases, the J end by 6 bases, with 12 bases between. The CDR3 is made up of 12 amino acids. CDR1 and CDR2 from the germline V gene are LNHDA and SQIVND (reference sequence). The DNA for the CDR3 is TGTGCCAGTATGACCGACAGGAATGGCTACACCTTC. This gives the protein CASMTDRNGYTF.

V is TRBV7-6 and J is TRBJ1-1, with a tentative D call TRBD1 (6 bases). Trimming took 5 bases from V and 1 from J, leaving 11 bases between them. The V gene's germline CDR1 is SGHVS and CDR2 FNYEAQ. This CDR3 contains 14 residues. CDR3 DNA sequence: TGTGCCAGCAGCGGCAGGGGAACGAACACTGAAGCTTTCTTT. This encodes CASSGRGTNTEAFF.

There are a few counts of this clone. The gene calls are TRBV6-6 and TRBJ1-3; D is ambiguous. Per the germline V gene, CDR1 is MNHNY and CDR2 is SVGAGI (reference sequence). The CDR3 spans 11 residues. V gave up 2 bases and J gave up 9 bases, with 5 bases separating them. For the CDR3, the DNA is TGTGCCAGCAGTTACGAGGGCACCATATATTTT. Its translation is CASSYEGTIYF.

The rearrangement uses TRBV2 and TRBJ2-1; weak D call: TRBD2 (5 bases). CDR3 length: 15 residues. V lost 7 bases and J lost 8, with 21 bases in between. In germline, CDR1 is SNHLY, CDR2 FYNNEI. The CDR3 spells CASINPEVQEDEQFF. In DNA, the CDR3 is TGTGCCAGCATTAACCCGGAGGTCCAAGAGGATGAGCAGTTCTTC.

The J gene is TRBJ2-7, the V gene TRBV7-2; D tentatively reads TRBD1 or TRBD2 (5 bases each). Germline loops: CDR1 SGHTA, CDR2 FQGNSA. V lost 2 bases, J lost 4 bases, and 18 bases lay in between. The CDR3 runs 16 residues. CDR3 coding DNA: TGTGCCAGCAGCTTAAACCTTGAGGGGAGAACGTACGAGCAGTACTTC. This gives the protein CASSLNLEGRTYEQYF.

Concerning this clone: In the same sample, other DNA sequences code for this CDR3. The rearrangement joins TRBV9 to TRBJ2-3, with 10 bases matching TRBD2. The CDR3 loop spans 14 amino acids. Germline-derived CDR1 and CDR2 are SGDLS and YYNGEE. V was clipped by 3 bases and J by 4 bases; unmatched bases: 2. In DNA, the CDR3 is TGTGCCAGCAGCGCTAGCGGGAGCGCAGATACGCAGTATTTT. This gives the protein CASSASGSADTQYF.

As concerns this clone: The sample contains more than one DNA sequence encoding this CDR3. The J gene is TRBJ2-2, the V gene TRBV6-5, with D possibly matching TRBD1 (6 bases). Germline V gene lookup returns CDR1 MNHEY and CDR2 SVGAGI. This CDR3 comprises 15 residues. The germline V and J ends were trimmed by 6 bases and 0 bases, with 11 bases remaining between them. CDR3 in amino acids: CASSYGTSNTGELFF. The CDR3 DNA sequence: TGTGCCAGCAGCTACGGGACATCGAACACCGGGGAGCTGTTTTTT.

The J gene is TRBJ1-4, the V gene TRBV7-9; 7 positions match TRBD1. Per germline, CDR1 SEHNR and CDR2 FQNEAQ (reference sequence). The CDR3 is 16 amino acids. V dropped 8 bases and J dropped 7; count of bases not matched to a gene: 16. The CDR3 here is CASESIDREQSEKLFF. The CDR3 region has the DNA TGTGCCAGCGAGTCTATTGACAGGGAGCAGAGTGAAAAACTGTTTTTT.

CDR3 protein: CASSYPAAQETQYF. Here the CDR3 DNA reads TGTGCCAGCAGTTACCCCGCGGCCCAAGAGACCCAGTACTTC. The chain has TRBV6-5 and TRBJ2-5; D is unclear. The CDR3 is 14 amino acids. Germline V lookup: CDR1 MNHEY, CDR2 SVGAGI. Trimming took 2 bases from V and 1 from J, leaving 8 bases between them.

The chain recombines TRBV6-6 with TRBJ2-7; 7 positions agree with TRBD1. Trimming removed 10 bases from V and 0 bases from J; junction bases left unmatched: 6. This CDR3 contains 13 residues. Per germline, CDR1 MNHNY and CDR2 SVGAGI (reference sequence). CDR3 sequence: CAIKTGSSYEQYF. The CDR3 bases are TGTGCCATCAAGACAGGGAGCTCCTACGAGCAGTACTTC.

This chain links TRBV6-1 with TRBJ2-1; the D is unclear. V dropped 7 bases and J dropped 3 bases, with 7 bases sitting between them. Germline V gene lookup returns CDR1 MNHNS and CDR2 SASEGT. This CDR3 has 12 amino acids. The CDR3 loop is CASIGIYNEQFF. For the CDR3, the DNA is TGTGCCAGCATTGGAATCTACAATGAGCAGTTCTTC.

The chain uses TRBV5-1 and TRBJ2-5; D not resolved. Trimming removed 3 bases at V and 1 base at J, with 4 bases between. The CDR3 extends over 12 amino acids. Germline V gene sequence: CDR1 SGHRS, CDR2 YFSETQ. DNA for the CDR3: TGCGCCAGCAGCTCGGGCCAAGAGACCCAGTACTTC. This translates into CASSSGQETQYF.

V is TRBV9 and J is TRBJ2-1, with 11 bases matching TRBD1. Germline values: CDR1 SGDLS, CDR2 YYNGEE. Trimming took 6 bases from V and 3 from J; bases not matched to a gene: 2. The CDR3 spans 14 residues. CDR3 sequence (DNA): TGTGCCAGCACTGGGACAGGGGGCTACAATGAGCAGTTCTTC. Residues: CASTGTGGYNEQFF.

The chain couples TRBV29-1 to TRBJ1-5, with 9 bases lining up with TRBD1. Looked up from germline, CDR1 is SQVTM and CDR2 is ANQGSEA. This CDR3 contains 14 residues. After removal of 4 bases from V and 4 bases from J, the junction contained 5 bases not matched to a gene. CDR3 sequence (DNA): TGCAGCGTTGGCGGGACAGGGATGAATCAGCCCCAGCATTTT. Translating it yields CSVGGTGMNQPQHF.

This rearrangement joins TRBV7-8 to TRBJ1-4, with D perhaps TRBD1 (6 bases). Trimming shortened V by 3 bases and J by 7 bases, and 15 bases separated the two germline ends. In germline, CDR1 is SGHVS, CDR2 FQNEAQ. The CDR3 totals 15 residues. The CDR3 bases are TGTGCCAGCAGCTTCGCTCAGGGGAGATCTGAAAAACTGTTTTTT. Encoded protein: CASSFAQGRSEKLFF.

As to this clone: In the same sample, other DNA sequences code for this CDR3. The CDR3 reads CASSIDLEDEQFF. The CDR3 region has the DNA TGTGCCAGTAGTATAGACCTAGAGGATGAGCAGTTCTTC. The chain is built from TRBV19 and TRBJ2-1; no clear D. The germline gives CDR1 LNHDA, CDR2 SQIVND (reference sequence). The CDR3 totals 13 residues. V shed 0 bases and J shed 8 bases, with 8 bases lying between them. Full variable domain (remainder filled in from reference TRBV19 and TRBJ2-1): DGGITQSPKYLFRKEGQNVTLSCEQNLNHDAMYWYRQDPGQGLRLIYYSQIVNDFQKGDIAEGYSVSREKKESFPLTVTSAQKNPTAFYLCASSIDLEDEQFFGPGTRLTVL.

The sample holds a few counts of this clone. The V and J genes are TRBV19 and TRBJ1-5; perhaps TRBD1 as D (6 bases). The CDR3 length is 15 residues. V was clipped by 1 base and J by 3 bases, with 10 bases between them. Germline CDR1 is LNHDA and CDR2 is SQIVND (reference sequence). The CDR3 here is CASSIVPGANQPQHF. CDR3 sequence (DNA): TGTGCCAGTAGTATAGTGCCAGGGGCCAATCAGCCCCAGCATTTT.

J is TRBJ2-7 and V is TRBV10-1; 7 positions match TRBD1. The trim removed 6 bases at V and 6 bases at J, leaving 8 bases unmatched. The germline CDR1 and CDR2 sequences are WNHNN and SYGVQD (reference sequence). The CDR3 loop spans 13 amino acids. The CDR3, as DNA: TGCGCCAGCAGCTCGGGGACAGTCGGCGAGCAGTACTTC. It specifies CASSSGTVGEQYF.

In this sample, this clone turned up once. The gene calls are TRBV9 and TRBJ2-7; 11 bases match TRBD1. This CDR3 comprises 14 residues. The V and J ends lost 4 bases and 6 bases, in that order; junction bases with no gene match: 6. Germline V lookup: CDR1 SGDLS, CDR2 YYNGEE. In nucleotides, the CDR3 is TGTGCCAGCAGCCACGGGACAGGGGGGAGCGAGCAGTACTTC. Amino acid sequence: CASSHGTGGSEQYF. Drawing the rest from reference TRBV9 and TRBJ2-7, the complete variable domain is DSGVTQTPKHLITATGQRVTLRCSPRSGDLSVYWYQQSLDQGLQFLIQYYNGEERAKGNILERFSAQQFPDLHSELNLSSLELGDSALYFCASSHGTGGSEQYFGPGTRLTVT.